This record concerns one TCR beta chain sequence. A junction boundary mismatches the germline segment, possibly from a read error. The sample belongs to a study of blood T cell repertoires in COVID-19. Study background: The samples span acute and convalescent COVID-19 from the United States, Italy and Spain.

Clones were sequenced by immunoSEQ multiplex PCR, and TCRdb holds only the in-frame ones, with some missing. The sample has hundreds of thousands of clones, 84% seen once. This CDR3 contains 12 residues. Germline V gene sequence: CDR1 SEHNR, CDR2 FQNEAQ (reference sequence). Specimen: peripheral blood. The rearrangement links TRBV7-9 to TRBJ1-4, with D unclear. This receptor was taken from a young man with active or convalescent COVID-19. CDR3 sequence reads: CVSSRGGEKLFF. CDR3 in DNA: TGTGTCAGCAGCCGGGGAGGTGAAAAACTGTTTTTT.